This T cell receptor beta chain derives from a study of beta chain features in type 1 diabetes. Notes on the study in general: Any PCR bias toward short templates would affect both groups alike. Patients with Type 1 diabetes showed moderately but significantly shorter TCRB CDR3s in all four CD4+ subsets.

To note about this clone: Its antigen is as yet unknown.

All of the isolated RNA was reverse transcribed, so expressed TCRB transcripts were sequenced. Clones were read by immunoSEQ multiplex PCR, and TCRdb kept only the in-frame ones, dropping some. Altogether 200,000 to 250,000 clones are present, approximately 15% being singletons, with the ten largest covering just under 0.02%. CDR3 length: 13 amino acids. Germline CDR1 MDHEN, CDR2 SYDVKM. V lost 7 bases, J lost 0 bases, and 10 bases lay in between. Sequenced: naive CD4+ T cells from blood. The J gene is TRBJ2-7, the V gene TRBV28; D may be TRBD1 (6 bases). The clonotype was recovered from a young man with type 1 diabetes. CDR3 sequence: CASTQGSSYEQYF. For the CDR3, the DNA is TGTGCCAGCACACAGGGCAGCTCCTACGAGCAGTACTTC.